This T cell receptor (beta chain) came from a study of immune characteristics of hereditary and idiopathic chronic pancreatitis. Study observations and caveats: Alcohol-related chronic pancreatitis was not included in this study.

As concerns this clone: Its antigen is still unknown.

Generated by immunoSEQ multiplex PCR, the TCRdb table keeps only in-frame clones and is missing some. The sample has about 14,000 clones, less than 75% seen once. The pancreas tissue came from patients undergoing total pancreatectomy with islet autotransplantation. Germline CDR1 reads MNHNY; CDR2 reads SVGAGI (reference sequence). This CDR3 is built from 15 residues. Between the trimmed V and J ends, which lost 6 bases and 3 bases, there was a span of 15 bases. The TCR originated in a human donor with chronic pancreatitis. The rearrangement joins TRBV6-6 to TRBJ1-5; TRBD1 is a possible D gene (6 bases). Sequenced sample: pancreas tissue with hereditary chronic pancreatitis. CDR3 sequence: CASSRKGEVNQPQHF. The CDR3 DNA follows: TGTGCCAGCAGCCGGAAGGGGGAAGTCAATCAGCCCCAGCATTTT.